This T cell receptor (beta chain) is from a study of shared clonotypes between healthy human individuals. Study results and limitations: Relative to their counterparts shared across all four donors, non-shared clonotypes exhibited diminished generation probabilities. Large depth notwithstanding, sorted-subset sequencing proved incomplete by rarefaction.

Naive CD8 populations comprised CD45RO-negative cells positively selected for CCR7, excluding terminally differentiated effector memory CD45RA+ cells. All donors qualified as healthy HIV-negative adults and had experienced no recent acute infections or vaccinations. Germline CDR1 and CDR2: SGHKS and YYEKEE (reference sequence). This CDR3 has 13 residues. V lost 4 bases and J lost 1, with 8 bases in between. Sorted-subset replicate PCR reactions contained roughly 210 ng DNA, corresponding to roughly 29,000 T cell genomes. Profiled with immunoSEQ multiplex PCR; TCRdb holds only in-frame clones, not every one. This sample carries fewer than 700,000 clones, around 96% of them seen once, and the ten largest clones take about 0.11%. Turning to this clone: What it recognizes is unknown. This CDR3 is also generated by other DNA sequences in the sample.

V is TRBV5-5 and J is TRBJ1-1; D uncertain. The clonotype comes from a woman aged 30 to 39 in good health. The sample consisted of naive CD8+ T cells sorted from blood. The CDR3, as DNA: TGTGCCAGCAGCCTTGGGGAGAACACTGAAGCTTTCTTT. This encodes CASSLGENTEAFF.